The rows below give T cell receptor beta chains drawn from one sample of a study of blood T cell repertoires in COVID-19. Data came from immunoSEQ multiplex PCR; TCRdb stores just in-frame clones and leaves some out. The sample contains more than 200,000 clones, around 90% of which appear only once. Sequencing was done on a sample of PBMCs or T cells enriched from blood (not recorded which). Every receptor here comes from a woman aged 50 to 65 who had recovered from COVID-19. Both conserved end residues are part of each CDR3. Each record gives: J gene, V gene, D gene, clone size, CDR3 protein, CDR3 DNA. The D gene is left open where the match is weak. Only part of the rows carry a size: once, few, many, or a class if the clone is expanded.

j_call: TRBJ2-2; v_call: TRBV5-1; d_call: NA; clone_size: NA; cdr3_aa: CASSLSFTGELFF; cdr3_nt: TGCGCCAGCAGCTTGAGCTTCACCGGGGAGCTGTTTTTT
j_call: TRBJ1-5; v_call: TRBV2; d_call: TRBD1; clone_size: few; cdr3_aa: CASKGTGVPQPQHF; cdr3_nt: TGTGCCAGCAAAGGGACAGGGGTTCCTCAGCCCCAGCATTTT
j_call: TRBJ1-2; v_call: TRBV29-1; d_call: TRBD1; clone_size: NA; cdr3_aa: CSVEDRRTGDGYTF; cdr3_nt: TGCAGCGTTGAAGATCGGCGGACAGGGGATGGCTACACCTTC
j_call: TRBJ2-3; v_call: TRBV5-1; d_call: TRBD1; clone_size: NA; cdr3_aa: CASSLGQGRDTQYF; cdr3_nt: TGCGCCAGCAGCTTGGGACAGGGCAGGGATACGCAGTATTTT
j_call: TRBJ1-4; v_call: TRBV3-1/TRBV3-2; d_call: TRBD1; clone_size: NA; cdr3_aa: CASSPPGTGAPNEKLFF; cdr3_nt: TGTGCCAGCAGCCCACCCGGGACAGGGGCCCCTAATGAAAAACTGTTTTTT
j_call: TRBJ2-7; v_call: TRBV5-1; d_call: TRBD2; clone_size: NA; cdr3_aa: CASRDLAGGPREQYF; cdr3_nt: TGCGCCAGCAGGGATCTAGCGGGAGGGCCGAGGGAGCAGTACTTC
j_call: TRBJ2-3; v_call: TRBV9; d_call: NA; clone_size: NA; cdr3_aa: CASSVQGLSDTQYF; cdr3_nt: TGTGCCAGCAGCGTGCAGGGTCTGTCAGATACGCAGTATTTT
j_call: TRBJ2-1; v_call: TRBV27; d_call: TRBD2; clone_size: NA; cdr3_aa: CASSLGTSGYNEQFF; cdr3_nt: TGTGCCAGCAGTTTAGGGACTAGCGGTTACAATGAGCAGTTCTTC
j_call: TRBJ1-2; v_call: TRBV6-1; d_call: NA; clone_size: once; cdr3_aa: CASSEQQDYGYTF; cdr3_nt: TGTGCCAGCAGTGAACAACAGGACTATGGCTACACCTTC
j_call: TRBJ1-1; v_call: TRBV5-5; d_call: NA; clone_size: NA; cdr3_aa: CASSSRDMGNTEAFF; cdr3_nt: TGTGCCAGCAGCTCCCGGGACATGGGGAACACTGAAGCTTTCTTT
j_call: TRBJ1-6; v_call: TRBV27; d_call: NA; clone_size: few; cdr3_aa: CASKTPGNSPLHF; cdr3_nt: TGTGCCAGCAAAACCCCGGGGAATTCACCCCTCCACTTT
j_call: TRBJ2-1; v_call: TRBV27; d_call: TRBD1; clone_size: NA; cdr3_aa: CASTPGTGAYNEQFF; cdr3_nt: TGTGCCAGCACCCCCGGGACAGGGGCATACAATGAGCAGTTCTTC
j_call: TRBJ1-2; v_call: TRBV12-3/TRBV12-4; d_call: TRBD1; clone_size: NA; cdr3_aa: CASSHTGVGYTF; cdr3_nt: TGTGCCAGCAGCCACACAGGGGTCGGCTACACCTTC
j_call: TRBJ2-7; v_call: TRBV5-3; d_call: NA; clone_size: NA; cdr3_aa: CARSPRTEAYEQYF; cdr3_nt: TGTGCCAGAAGCCCCCGGACTGAAGCCTACGAGCAGTACTTC
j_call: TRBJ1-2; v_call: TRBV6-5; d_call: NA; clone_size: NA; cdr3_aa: CASRTPGGEVYGYTF; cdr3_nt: TGTGCCAGCAGAACCCCTGGAGGGGAGGTCTATGGCTACACCTTC
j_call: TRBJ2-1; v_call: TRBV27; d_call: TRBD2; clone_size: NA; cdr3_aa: CASSPYVGGPNEQFF; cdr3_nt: TGTGCCAGCAGCCCCTATGTGGGAGGGCCGAATGAGCAGTTCTTC
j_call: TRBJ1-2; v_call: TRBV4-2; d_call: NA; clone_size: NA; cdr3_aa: CASSQDAGPGGGYTF; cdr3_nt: TGTGCCAGCAGCCAAGACGCGGGACCGGGGGGTGGCTACACCTTC
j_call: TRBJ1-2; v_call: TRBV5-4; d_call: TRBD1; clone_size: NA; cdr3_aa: CASSLQGADGYTF; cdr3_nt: TGTGCCAGCAGCTTACAGGGGGCCGACGGCTACACCTTC
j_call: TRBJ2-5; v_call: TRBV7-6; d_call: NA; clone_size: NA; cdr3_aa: CASSLAAFARTQETQYF; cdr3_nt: TGTGCCAGCAGCTTAGCGGCTTTCGCTAGAACTCAAGAGACCCAGTACTTC
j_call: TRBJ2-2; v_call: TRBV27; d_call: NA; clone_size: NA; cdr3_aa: CASTPTAGFTGELFF; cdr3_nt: TGTGCCAGCACCCCGACCGCAGGCTTCACCGGGGAGCTGTTTTTT
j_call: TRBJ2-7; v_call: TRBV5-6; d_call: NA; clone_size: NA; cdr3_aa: CASSFVRQDYEQYF; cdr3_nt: TGTGCCAGCAGCTTTGTTCGTCAGGACTACGAGCAGTACTTC
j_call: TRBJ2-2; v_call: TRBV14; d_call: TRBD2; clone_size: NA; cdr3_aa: CASSRATSRHTGELFF; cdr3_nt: TGTGCCAGCAGCCGCGCGACTAGCCGACACACCGGGGAGCTGTTTTTT
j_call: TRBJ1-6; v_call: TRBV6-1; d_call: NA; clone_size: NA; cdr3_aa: CASSESGEVESLHF; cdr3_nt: TGTGCCAGCAGTGAAAGTGGTGAAGTAGAGTCCCTCCACTTT
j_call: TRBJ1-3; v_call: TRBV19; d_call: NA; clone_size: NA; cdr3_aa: CASSLVSSGNTIYF; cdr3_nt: TGTGCCAGTAGCTTGGTGAGCTCTGGAAACACCATATATTTT
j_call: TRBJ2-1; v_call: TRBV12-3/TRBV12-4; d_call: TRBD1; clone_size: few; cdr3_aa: CASSQDRGLGQFF; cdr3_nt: TGTGCCAGCAGCCAGGACAGGGGGCTGGGGCAGTTCTTC
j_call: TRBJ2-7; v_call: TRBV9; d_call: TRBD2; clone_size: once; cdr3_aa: CASSHPGTASSGRVNEQYF; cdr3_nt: TGTGCCAGCAGCCACCCCGGGACAGCGTCTAGCGGGAGGGTCAACGAGCAGTACTTC
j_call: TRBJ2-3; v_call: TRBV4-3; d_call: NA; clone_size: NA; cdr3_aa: CASSPREVTQYF; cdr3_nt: TGCGCCAGCAGCCCACGGGAAGTCACGCAGTATTTT
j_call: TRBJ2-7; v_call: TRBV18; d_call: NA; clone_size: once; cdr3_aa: CASSPSDRSAYEQYF; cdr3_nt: TGTGCCAGCTCACCCTCCGATAGAAGCGCCTACGAGCAGTACTTC
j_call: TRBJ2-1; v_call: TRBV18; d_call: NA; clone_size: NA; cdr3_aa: CASSQTLDEQFF; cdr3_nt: TGTGCCAGCTCACAAACCCTAGATGAGCAGTTCTTC
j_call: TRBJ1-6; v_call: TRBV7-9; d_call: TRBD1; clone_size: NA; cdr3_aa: CASSPIPGQGNSPLHF; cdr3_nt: TGTGCCAGCAGCCCCATACCTGGACAGGGGAATTCACCCCTCCACTTT
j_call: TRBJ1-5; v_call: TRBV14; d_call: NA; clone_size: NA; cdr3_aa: CASSQEGGARNPNSNQPQHF; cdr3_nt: TGTGCCAGCAGCCAAGAAGGGGGGGCCCGTAACCCCAATAGCAATCAGCCCCAGCATTTT
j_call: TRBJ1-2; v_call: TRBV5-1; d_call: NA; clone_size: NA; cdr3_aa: CASSATRNYGYTF; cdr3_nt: TGCGCCAGCAGCGCGACACGAAACTATGGCTACACCTTC